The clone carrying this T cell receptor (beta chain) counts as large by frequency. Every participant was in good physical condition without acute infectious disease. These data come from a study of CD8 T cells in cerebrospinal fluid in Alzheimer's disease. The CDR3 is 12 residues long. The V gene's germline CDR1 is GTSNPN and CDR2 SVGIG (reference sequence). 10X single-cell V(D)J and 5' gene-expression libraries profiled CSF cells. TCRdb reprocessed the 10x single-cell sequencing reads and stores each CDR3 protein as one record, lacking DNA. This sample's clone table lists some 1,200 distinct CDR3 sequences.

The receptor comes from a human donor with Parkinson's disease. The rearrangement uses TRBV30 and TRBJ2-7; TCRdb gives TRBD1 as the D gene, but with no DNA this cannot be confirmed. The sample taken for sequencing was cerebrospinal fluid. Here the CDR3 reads CAWGQGASEQYF.